Sequencing of this TCR beta chain was carried out in a study of radiotherapy plus CTLA-4 blockade in lung cancer. On the study more broadly: Patients showed objective responses in 15% to 20% of cases, and disease control was achieved by 31%.

Findings and caveats of the study: Tumor-origin TCR clones grew in blood after radiotherapy plus ipilimumab.

Trimming stripped 1 base from V and 6 bases from J, with 13 bases between. Germline V gene data show CDR1 as LGHNA and CDR2 as YSLEER. The CDR3 runs to 16 residues. Receiving focal radiation plus CTLA-4 blockade with ipilimumab were patients who had chemo-refractory metastatic non-small-cell lung cancer. A remark on this clone: Its antigen is currently unknown.

Sequencing used immunoSEQ multiplex PCR; TCRdb keeps in-frame clones, though not all of them. The data show 40,000 to 55,000 clones, with approximately 71% seen just once and less than 3% held by the top ten. The chain couples TRBV4-3 to TRBJ1-6, with D tentatively TRBD1 (5 bases). This TCR was sampled from a human donor with non-small cell lung cancer whose response to radiotherapy plus ipilimumab could not be evaluated. The sequences come from peripheral blood, collected from a patient treated with radiotherapy plus ipilimumab. CDR3 sequence (DNA): TGCGCCAGCAGCCAAGGGTTGACAGCGAGTAATTCACCCCTCCACTTT. Residues: CASSQGLTASNSPLHF.